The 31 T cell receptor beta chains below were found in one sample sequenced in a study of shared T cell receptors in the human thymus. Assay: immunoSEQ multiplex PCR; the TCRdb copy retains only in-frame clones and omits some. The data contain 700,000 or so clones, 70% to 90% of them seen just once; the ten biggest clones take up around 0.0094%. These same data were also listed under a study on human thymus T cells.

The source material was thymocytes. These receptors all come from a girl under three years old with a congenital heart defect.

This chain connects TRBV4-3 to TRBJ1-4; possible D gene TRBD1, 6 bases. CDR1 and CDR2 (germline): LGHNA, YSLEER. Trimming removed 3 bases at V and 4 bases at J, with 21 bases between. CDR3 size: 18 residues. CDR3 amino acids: CASSHGWRGQNYNEKLFF. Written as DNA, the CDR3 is TGCGCCAGCAGCCACGGTTGGAGAGGACAGAACTATAATGAAAAACTGTTTTTT.

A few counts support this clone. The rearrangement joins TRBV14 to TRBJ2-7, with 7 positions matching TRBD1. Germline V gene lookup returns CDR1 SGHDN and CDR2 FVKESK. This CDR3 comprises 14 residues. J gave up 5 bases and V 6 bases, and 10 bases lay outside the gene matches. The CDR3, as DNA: TGTGCCAGCAGGAGAGGGGGCATCTTCCACGAGCAGTACTTC. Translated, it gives CASRRGGIFHEQYF.

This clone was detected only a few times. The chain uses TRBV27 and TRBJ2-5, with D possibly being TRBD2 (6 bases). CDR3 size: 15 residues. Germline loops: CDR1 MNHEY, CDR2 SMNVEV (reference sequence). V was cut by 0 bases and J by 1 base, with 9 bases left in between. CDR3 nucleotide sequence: TGTGCCAGCAGTTTATCGGGGGGACCCCAAGAGACCCAGTACTTC. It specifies CASSLSGGPQETQYF.

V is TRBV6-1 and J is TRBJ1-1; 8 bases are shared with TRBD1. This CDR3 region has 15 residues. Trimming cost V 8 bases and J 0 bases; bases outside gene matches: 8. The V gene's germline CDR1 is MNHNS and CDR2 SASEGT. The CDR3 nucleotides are TGTGCCAGCCGACAGGGGTTGGCGGTGAACACTGAAGCTTTCTTT. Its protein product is CASRQGLAVNTEAFF.

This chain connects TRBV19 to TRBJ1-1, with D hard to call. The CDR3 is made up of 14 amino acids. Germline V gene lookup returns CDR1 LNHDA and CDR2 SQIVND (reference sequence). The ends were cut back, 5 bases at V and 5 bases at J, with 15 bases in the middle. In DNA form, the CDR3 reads TGTGCCAGTAGTCCCCTGGGCGCGGGGACTGAAGCTTTCTTT. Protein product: CASSPLGAGTEAFF.

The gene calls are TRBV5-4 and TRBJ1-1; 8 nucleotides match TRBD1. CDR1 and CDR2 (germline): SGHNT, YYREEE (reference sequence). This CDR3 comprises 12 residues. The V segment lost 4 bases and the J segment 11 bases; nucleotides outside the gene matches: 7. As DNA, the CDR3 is TGTGCCAGCAGCGGTGGGACAGGACGCGCTTTCTTT. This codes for CASSGGTGRAFF.

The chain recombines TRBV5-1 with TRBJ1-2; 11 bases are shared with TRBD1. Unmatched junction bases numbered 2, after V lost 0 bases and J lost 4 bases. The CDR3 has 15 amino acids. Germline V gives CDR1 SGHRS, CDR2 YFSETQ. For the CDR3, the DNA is TGCGCCAGCAGCTTGGACGGGACAGGGGGCTATGGCTACACCTTC. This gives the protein CASSLDGTGGYGYTF.

DNA of the CDR3: TGTGCCAGTAGTATAAACCACCCCCCCGACAGGGAATACGGCTATGGCTACACCTTC. Translation: CASSINHPPDREYGYGYTF. This chain uses TRBV19 with TRBJ1-2; 7 bases are shared with TRBD1. Germline V gene data show CDR1 as LNHDA and CDR2 as SQIVND (reference sequence). Trimming at V came to 2 bases and at J to 4 bases, leaving 19 bases not matched to a gene. The CDR3 totals 19 residues.

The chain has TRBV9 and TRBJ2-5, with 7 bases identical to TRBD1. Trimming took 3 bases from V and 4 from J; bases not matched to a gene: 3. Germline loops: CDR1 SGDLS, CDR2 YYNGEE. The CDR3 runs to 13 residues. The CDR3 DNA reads TGTGCCAGCAGCGCGACAGGGACAGAGACCCAGTACTTC. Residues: CASSATGTETQYF.

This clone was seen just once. The CDR3 bases are TGTGCCAGCAGCCCGGAGCGGCTAGCGGGGGGGCGTGGCACAGATACGCAGTATTTT. This codes for CASSPERLAGGRGTDTQYF. The chain has TRBV7-2 and TRBJ2-3, with TRBD2 matching over 12 bases. V lost 5 bases, J lost 1 base, and 13 bases stayed unmatched. This CDR3 has 19 residues. CDR1 SGHTA and CDR2 FQGNSA come from the germline V gene.

CDR3 in amino acids: CASSQTSRSGNTIYF. CDR3 bases: TGCGCCAGCAGCCAAACATCTCGCTCTGGAAACACCATATATTTT. The V and J genes are TRBV4-1 and TRBJ1-3, with D unclear. The ends were cut back, 2 bases at V and 0 bases at J, with 8 bases in the middle. The V gene's germline CDR1 is MGHRA and CDR2 YSYEKL. The CDR3 is 15 residues long.

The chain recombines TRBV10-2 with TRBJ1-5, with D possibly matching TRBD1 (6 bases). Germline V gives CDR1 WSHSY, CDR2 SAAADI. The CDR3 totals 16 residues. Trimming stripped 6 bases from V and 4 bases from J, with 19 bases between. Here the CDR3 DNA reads TGCGCCAGCAGGAACGATGGGACATCACTAAATCAGCCCCAGCATTTT. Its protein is CASRNDGTSLNQPQHF.

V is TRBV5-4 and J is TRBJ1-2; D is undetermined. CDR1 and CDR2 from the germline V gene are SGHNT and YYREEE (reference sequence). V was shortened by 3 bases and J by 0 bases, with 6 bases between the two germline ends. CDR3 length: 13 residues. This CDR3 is CASSSEANYGYTF. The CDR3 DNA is TGTGCCAGCAGCTCAGAGGCTAACTATGGCTACACCTTC.

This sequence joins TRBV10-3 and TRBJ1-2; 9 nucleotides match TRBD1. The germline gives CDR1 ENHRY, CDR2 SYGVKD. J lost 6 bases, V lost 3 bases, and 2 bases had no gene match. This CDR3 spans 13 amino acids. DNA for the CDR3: TGTGCCATCAGTGAACGGACAGGGGATGGCTACACCTTC. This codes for CAISERTGDGYTF.

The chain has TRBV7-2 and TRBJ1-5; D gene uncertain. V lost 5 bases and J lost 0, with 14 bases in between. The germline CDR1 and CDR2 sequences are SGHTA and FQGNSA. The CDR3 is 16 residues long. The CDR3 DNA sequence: TGTGCCAGCAGCCACGTTGCCTCTAATAGCAATCAGCCCCAGCATTTT. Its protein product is CASSHVASNSNQPQHF.

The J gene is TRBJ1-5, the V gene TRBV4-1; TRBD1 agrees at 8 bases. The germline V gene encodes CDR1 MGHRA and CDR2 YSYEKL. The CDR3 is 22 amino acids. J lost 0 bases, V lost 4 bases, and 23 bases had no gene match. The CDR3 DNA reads TGCGCCAGCAGCCGAGACGTGGGTCTTGCGGGACAGGTCCCCTTTAGCAATCAGCCCCAGCATTTT. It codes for CASSRDVGLAGQVPFSNQPQHF.

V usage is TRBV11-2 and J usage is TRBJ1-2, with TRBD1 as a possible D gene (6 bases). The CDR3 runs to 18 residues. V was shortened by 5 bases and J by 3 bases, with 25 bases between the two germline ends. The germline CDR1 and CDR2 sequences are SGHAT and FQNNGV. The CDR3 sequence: CASSPPPTGGQRYYGYTF. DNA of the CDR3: TGTGCCAGCAGCCCTCCCCCTACGGGTGGACAGCGTTACTATGGCTACACCTTC. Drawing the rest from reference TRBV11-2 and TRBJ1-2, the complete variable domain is EAGVAQSPRYKIIEKRQSVAFWCNPISGHATLYWYQQILGQGPKLLIQFQNNGVVDDSQLPKDRFSAERLKGVDSTLKIQPAKLEDSAVYLCASSPPPTGGQRYYGYTFGSGTRLTVV.

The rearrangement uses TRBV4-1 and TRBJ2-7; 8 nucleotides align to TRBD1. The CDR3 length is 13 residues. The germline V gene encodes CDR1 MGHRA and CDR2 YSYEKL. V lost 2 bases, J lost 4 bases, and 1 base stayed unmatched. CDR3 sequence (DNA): TGCGCCAGCAGCCAAACAGGGGGGTACGAGCAGTACTTC. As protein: CASSQTGGYEQYF.

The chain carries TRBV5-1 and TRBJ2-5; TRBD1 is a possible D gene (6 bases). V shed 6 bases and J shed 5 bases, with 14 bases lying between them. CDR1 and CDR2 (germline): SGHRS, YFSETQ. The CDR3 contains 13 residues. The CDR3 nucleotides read TGCGCCAGCAAAAAGGGGGTGGTGGAGACCCAGTACTTC. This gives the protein CASKKGVVETQYF.

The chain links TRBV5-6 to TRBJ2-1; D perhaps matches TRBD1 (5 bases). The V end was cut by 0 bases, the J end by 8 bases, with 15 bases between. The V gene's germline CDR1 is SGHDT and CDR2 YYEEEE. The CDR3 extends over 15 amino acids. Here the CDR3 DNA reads TGTGCCAGCAGCTTGGGAGCCAGGGAATGGGATGAGCAGTTCTTC. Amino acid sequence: CASSLGAREWDEQFF.

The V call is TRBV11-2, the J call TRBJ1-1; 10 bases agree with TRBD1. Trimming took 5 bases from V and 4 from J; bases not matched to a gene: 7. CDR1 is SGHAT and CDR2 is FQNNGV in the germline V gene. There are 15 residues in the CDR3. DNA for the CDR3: TGTGCCAGCAGCAGTACCGGGACAGGGGTCACTGAAGCTTTCTTT. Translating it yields CASSSTGTGVTEAFF.

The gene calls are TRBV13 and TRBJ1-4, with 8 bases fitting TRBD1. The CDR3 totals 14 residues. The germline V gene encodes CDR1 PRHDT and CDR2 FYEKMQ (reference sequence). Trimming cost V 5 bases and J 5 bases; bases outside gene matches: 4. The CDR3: CASSPTGDNEKLFF. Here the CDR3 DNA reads TGTGCCAGCAGCCCGACAGGGGACAATGAAAAACTGTTTTTT.

The CDR3 reads CATSRAGGRETQYF. The CDR3, as DNA: TGTGCCACCAGCAGAGCCGGGGGGCGAGAGACCCAGTACTTC. The V gene is TRBV15, the J gene TRBJ2-5, with D perhaps TRBD2 (7 bases). Germline V gives CDR1 LNHNV, CDR2 YYDKDF (reference sequence). V was cut by 1 base and J by 4 bases, with 10 bases left in between. This CDR3 is 14 amino acids long. Full variable domain (outside the CDR3, taken from reference TRBV15 and TRBJ2-5): DAMVIQNPRYQVTQFGKPVTLSCSQTLNHNVMYWYQQKSSQAPKLLFHYYDKDFNNEADTPDNFQSRRPNTSFCFLDIRSPGLGDTAMYLCATSRAGGRETQYFGPGTRLLVL.

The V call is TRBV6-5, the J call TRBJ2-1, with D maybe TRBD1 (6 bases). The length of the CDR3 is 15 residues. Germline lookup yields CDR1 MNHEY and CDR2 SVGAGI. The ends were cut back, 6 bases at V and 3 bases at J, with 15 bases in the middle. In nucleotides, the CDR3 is TGTGCCAGCAGAATCCACAGGGACCTCTACAATGAGCAGTTCTTC. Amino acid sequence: CASRIHRDLYNEQFF.

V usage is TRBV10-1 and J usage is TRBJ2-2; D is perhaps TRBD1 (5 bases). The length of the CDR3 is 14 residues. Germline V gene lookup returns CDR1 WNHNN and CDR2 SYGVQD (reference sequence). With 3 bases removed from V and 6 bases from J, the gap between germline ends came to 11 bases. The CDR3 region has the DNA TGCGCCAGCAGTGAAAGGGGTCCCCCCGGGGAGCTGTTTTTT. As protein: CASSERGPPGELFF.

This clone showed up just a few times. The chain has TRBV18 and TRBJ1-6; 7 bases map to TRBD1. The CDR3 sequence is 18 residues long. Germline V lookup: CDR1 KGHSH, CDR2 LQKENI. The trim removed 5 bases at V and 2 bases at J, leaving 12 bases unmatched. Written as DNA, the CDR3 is TGTGCCAGCTCAAAGGACAGGTCTTGGACTGCCTATAATTCACCCCTCCACTTT. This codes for CASSKDRSWTAYNSPLHF.

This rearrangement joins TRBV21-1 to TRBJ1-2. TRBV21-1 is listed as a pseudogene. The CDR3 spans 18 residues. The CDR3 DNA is TGTGCCAGCAGCAAAAATGGGACTTCACCTCCTGACGCATATGGCTACACCTTC. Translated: CASSKNGTSPPDAYGYTF.

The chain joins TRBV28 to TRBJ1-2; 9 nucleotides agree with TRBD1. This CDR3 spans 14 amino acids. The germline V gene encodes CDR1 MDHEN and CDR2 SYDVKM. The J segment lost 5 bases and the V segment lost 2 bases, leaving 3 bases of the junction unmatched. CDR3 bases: TGTGCCAGCAGTTTAGGGACAGGGAGGTATGGCTACACCTTC. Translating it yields CASSLGTGRYGYTF.

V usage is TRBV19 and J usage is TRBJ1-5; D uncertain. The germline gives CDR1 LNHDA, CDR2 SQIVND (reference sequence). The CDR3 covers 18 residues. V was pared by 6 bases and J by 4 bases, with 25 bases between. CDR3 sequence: CASRTDGRVFKENQPQHF. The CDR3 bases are TGTGCCAGTAGAACGGACGGGAGAGTTTTTAAGGAAAATCAGCCCCAGCATTTT.

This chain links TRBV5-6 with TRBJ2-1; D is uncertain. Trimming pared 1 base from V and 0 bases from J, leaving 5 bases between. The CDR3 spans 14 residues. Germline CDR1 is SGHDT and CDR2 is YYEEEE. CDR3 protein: CASSLLSSYNEQFF. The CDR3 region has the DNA TGTGCCAGCAGCTTGCTCAGCTCCTACAATGAGCAGTTCTTC.

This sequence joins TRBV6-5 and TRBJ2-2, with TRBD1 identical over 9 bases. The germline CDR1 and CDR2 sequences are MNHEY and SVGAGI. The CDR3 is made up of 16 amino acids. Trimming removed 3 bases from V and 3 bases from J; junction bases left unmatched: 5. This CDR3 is CASSYGDREDTGELFF. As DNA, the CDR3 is TGTGCCAGCAGTTATGGGGACAGGGAGGACACCGGGGAGCTGTTTTTT.